This record concerns one TCR beta chain sequence. The antigen it recognizes is unknown. Base qualities are not recorded, but no much larger clone differs from it by a single base. Patients with autoimmune disease history or receiving systemic immunosuppression were excluded from the trial. Peripheral blood for TCR sequencing was drawn from every dose cohort at baseline, at cycle 4 day 1 and at cycle 7 day 1. Samples came from an open-label, multicenter, first-in-human phase I dose-escalation trial of ivuxolimab. Adults with locally advanced or metastatic melanoma, renal cell carcinoma, hepatocellular carcinoma or head and neck squamous cell carcinoma were enrolled in the trial. Before TCR sequencing, CD4+ and CD8+ T cells were separately sorted from peripheral blood. V was cut back by 1 base and J by 2 bases, leaving a gap of 13 bases between them. There are 16 amino acids in the CDR3, from cysteine to phenylalanine inclusive. Left in the record is the CDR3 DNA by itself, 48 bases read in frame from the first base. The CDR1 and CDR2 encoded by the germline V gene are LGHNA and YNFKEQ.

The data stem from a study of OX40 agonist ivuxolimab in advanced cancers. About the full investigation: Ivuxolimab was an agonistic, fully human IgG2 monoclonal antibody directed against OX40 (CD134), a costimulatory receptor. Intravenous ivuxolimab was administered to patients every 2 weeks at six dose levels: 0.01, 0.1, 0.3, 1.5, 3 and 10 mg/kg. Of the 50 to 55 patients in dose escalation, around 20 had hepatocellular carcinoma, approximately 15 had melanoma, 9 had renal cell carcinoma and 9 had head and neck cancer. A male proportion of around 81% and a mean age of roughly 55 years, ranging from roughly 23 to 80, were recorded for the dose-escalation cohort. Prior anti-PD-1, anti-PD-L1 or anti-CTLA-4 therapy was permitted, and approximately 40% of dose-escalation patients had received checkpoint inhibitors. Partial responses occurred in three dose-escalation patients, of whom one had hepatocellular carcinoma and two had cutaneous melanoma. Peripheral TCRbeta sequencing was intended to test whether TCR sequence diversity was altered and clonal T-cell expansion was caused by ivuxolimab. The monotherapy dose-escalation portion (N = 52 patients) of the phase I ivuxolimab trial is reported in the paper.

For sequencing of the TCRbeta CDR3 region, genomic DNA was extracted from the sorted cells. The immunoSEQ Assay was used for sequencing of TCRbeta CDR3 regions. TCRdb holds this immuneACCESS table with in-frame rearrangements only. Some clones are missing; in checked studies, unresolved V genes explain under half, and the rest has no known cause. The table for this sample lists approximately 26,000 clones; roughly 91% of them were counted only once. The ten largest clones represent approximately 49% of the sample. The paper's findings and limits, for the study overall: The antigen specificity of the clonally expanded peripheral T cells was not determined. In the 0.1-3.0 mg/kg groups, partial responders were among the patients with the lowest normalized peripheral clonal expansion, particularly in CD8+ T cells. On average, CD8+ T cells showed more expanded clones than CD4+ T cells after ivuxolimab. Low levels of normalized T-cell clonal expansion were also shown by some nonresponding patients. Clonal expansion of both CD4+ and CD8+ blood T cells was observed from baseline to week 6 at doses 0.1 to 3.0 mg/kg.

The receptor was isolated from an adult with an advanced solid tumor such as melanoma, head and neck, liver or kidney cancer. This specimen was CD4+ or CD8+ T cells sorted from blood, taken in a trial of the OX40 agonist ivuxolimab. The chain couples TRBV4-2 to TRBJ2-3; TRBD2 is possibly the D segment (5 matching bases). The DNA reads as follows: TGTGCCAGCAGCCAAGGGACTGGTACTACCACAGATACGCAGTATTTT. This is translated as CASSQGTGTTTDTQYF.